The 5 T cell receptor beta chains in this list originate from one sample, sequenced in a study of blood T cell repertoires in COVID-19. TCRdb's copy holds only in-frame clones and misses some; the assay was immunoSEQ multiplex PCR. The sample has 250,000 or so clones, less than 85% seen once. Sequenced: PBMCs or T cells enriched from blood (not recorded which). These receptors were collected from a man aged 60-69 years who had recovered from COVID-19.

This rearrangement joins TRBV15 to TRBJ2-1; 7 bases align to TRBD1. The V gene end was trimmed by 0 bases and the J gene end by 0 bases; junction bases not matched to a gene: 2. The CDR3 loop spans 16 amino acids. Germline CDR1 is LNHNV and CDR2 is YYDKDF (reference sequence). In DNA, the CDR3 is TGTGCCACCAGCAGAGATAGGGACAGCTCCTACAATGAGCAGTTCTTC. It specifies CATSRDRDSSYNEQFF.

The gene calls are TRBV11-3 and TRBJ1-4; 9 bases map to TRBD1. CDR3 size: 14 residues. The germline V gene has CDR1 SGHNT and CDR2 YENEEA. V was pared by 4 bases and J by 8 bases, with 5 bases of the junction left unmatched. The CDR3 protein is CASSSGTGQEKLFF. CDR3 coding DNA: TGTGCCAGCAGCTCGGGGACAGGGCAAGAAAAACTGTTTTTT.

This chain uses TRBV19 with TRBJ1-5; D gene ambiguous. Germline V gene lookup returns CDR1 LNHDA and CDR2 SQIVND (reference sequence). The CDR3 runs 15 residues. The V gene lost 7 bases and the J gene lost 1 base, with 14 bases spanning the gap. CDR3 DNA: TGTGCCAGTACCAGGACTTTTTCGAGCAATCAGCCCCAGCATTTT. Translated: CASTRTFSSNQPQHF.

This clone turned up a few times. V is TRBV6-5 and J is TRBJ1-6, with 7 nucleotides matching TRBD1. The V segment lost 5 bases and the J segment 9 bases; nucleotides outside the gene matches: 4. The CDR3 consists of 13 residues. In germline, CDR1 is MNHEY, CDR2 SVGAGI. This CDR3 reads CASSPRGSSPLHF. The CDR3 nucleotides are TGTGCCAGCAGTCCCAGGGGGAGTTCACCCCTCCACTTT.

This clone was seen only a few times. This chain uses TRBV3-1 (or the pseudogene TRBV3-2) with TRBJ1-3; perhaps TRBD1 as D (5 bases). V was clipped by 2 bases and J by 0 bases, with 8 bases between them. The CDR3 runs to 15 residues. Per the germline V gene, CDR1 is LGHDT and CDR2 is YNNKEL (reference sequence). CDR3 region: CASSQSDSSGNTIYF. The CDR3 DNA reads TGTGCCAGCAGCCAATCCGACAGCTCTGGAAACACCATATATTTT.